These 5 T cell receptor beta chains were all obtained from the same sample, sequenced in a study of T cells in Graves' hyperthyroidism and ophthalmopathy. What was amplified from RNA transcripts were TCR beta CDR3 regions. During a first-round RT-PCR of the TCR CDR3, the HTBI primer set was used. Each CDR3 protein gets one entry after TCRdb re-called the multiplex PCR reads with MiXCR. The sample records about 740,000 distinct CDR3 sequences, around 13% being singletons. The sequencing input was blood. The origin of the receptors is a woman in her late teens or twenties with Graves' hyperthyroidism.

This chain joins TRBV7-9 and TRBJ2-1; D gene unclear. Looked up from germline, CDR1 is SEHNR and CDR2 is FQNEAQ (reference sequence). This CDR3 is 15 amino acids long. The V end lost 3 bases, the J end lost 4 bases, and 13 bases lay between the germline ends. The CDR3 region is CASSFRIGRYNEQFF. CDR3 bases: TGTGCCAGCAGCTTCCGGATTGGGCGGTACAATGAGCAGTTCTTC.

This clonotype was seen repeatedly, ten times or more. CDR3 sequence: CASSLSGQSYEQYF. The CDR3 bases are TGTGCCAGCAGTTTATCGGGACAGTCCTACGAGCAGTACTTC. This chain joins TRBV27 and TRBJ2-7; 7 nucleotides align to TRBD1. Trimming removed 0 bases from V and 1 base from J; junction bases left unmatched: 0. Germline V gene sequence: CDR1 MNHEY, CDR2 SMNVEV (reference sequence). The CDR3 consists of 14 residues.

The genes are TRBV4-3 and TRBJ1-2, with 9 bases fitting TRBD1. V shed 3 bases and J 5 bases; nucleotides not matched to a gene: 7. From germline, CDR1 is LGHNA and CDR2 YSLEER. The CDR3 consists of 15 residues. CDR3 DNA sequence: TGCGCCAGCAGCCAGCAGACAGGGGGAAGTTATGGCTACACCTTC. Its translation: CASSQQTGGSYGYTF.

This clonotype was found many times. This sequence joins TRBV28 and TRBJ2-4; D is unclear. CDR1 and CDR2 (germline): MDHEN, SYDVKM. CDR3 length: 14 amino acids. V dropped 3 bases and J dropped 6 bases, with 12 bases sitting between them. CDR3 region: CASSFGPSVNIQYF. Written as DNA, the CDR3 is TGTGCCAGCAGTTTCGGTCCTTCGGTAAACATTCAGTACTTC.

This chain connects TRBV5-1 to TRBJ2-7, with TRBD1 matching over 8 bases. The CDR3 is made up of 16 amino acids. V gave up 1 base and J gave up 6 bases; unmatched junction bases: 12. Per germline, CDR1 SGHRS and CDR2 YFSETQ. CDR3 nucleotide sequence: TGCGCCAGCAGCTTGAGGTCGCTGTCGGACAGGGCCGAGCAGTACTTC. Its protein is CASSLRSLSDRAEQYF. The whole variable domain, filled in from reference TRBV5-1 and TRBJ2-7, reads KAGVTQTPRYLIKTRGQQVTLSCSPISGHRSVSWYQQTPGQGLQFLFEYFSETQRNKGNFPGRFSGRQFSNSRSEMNVSTLELGDSALYLCASSLRSLSDRAEQYFGPGTRLTVT.